This is a list of T cell receptor beta chains from one sample in a study of cytomegalovirus exposure and HLA in healthy donors. Clones were read by immunoSEQ multiplex PCR, and TCRdb kept only the in-frame ones, dropping some. The profile shows about 160,000 clones, roughly 77% of them singletons. The sequenced material came from PBMCs. The origin of the receptors is a human donor in good health. Each CDR3 is given with its conserved first and last residue. The D gene is left open where the match is weak. A row's size may be missing; if present it is once, few, many or a size class.

V gene	D gene	J gene	clone size	CDR3 protein	CDR3 DNA
TRBV11-2	TRBD2	TRBJ2-3	-	CASSPGGSADTQYF	TGTGCCAGCAGCCCGGGGGGGTCCGCAGATACGCAGTATTTT
TRBV14	-	TRBJ1-1	-	CASSLRGGNTEAFF	TGTGCCAGCAGCCTCAGAGGGGGGAACACTGAAGCTTTCTTT
TRBV7-2	-	TRBJ2-2	-	CASSFLNRGGPGELFF	TGTGCCAGCAGCTTCCTTAACAGAGGAGGTCCCGGGGAGCTGTTTTTT
TRBV7-2	TRBD1	TRBJ2-2	-	CASSLASAGGSTGELFF	TGTGCCAGCAGCTTAGCGTCGGCAGGGGGTTCCACCGGGGAGCTGTTTTTT
TRBV9	TRBD1	TRBJ2-3	once	CASSEGQGTDTQYF	TGTGCCAGCAGCGAGGGACAGGGCACAGATACGCAGTATTTT
TRBV18	-	TRBJ1-2	-	CASSPNPQARDYGYTF	TGTGCCAGCTCACCAAATCCGCAAGCGCGGGACTATGGCTACACCTTC
TRBV7-3	TRBD2	TRBJ2-3	-	CASSLGLAGTDTQYF	TGTGCCAGCAGCTTGGGACTAGCGGGGACAGATACGCAGTATTTT
TRBV12-5	TRBD1	TRBJ1-2	-	CASGQGYHRDNNF	TGTGCTAGTGGACAGGGGTACCACCGGGACAATAACTTC
TRBV4-1	-	TRBJ2-3	-	CASSQDMSRDTQYF	TGCGCCAGCAGCCAAGATATGTCTCGAGATACGCAGTATTTT
TRBV7-7	-	TRBJ2-2	-	CASSLVGTPNTGELFF	TGTGCCAGCAGCTTAGTGGGGACTCCGAACACCGGGGAGCTGTTTTTT
TRBV12-5	-	TRBJ1-4	-	CASGTPQGGATNEKLFF	TGTGCTAGTGGAACCCCCCAGGGAGGGGCAACTAATGAAAAACTGTTTTTT
TRBV7-9	TRBD2	TRBJ2-1	-	CSSSLEGSGNGANEQFF	TGTTCCAGCAGCTTAGAGGGTAGCGGGAACGGTGCGAATGAGCAGTTCTTC
TRBV5-6	-	TRBJ1-2	-	CASSLNPGQDYGYTF	TGTGCCAGCAGCTTAAACCCGGGACAAGACTATGGCTACACCTTC
TRBV15	TRBD2	TRBJ2-1	-	CATSRARGGRGPYNEQFF	TGTGCCACCAGCAGAGCCCGGGGGGGGAGGGGCCCTTACAATGAGCAGTTCTTC
TRBV11-2	-	TRBJ2-3	once	CASSLWGTLHGTQYF	TGTGCCAGCAGCTTATGGGGCACGTTGCATGGTACGCAGTATTTT
TRBV5-1	-	TRBJ1-2	once	CASSLAHAGDYGYTF	TGCGCCAGCAGCTTGGCCCATGCAGGCGACTATGGCTACACCTTC
TRBV19	-	TRBJ1-6	-	CASSMSDSNNSPLHF	TGTGCCAGTAGTATGTCCGACAGCAATAATTCACCCCTCCACTTT
TRBV5-1	-	TRBJ1-1	-	CASSLALGGTEAFF	TGCGCCAGCAGCTTGGCGTTGGGGGGCACTGAAGCTTTCTTT
TRBV18	TRBD2	TRBJ2-1	-	CASSPLLAGGPHEQFF	TGTGCCAGCTCACCTCTACTAGCGGGAGGGCCCCATGAGCAGTTCTTC
TRBV27	-	TRBJ1-1	few	CAAGLIGAGGEAFF	TGTGCAGCCGGCCTCATCGGTGCGGGGGGGGAAGCTTTCTTT